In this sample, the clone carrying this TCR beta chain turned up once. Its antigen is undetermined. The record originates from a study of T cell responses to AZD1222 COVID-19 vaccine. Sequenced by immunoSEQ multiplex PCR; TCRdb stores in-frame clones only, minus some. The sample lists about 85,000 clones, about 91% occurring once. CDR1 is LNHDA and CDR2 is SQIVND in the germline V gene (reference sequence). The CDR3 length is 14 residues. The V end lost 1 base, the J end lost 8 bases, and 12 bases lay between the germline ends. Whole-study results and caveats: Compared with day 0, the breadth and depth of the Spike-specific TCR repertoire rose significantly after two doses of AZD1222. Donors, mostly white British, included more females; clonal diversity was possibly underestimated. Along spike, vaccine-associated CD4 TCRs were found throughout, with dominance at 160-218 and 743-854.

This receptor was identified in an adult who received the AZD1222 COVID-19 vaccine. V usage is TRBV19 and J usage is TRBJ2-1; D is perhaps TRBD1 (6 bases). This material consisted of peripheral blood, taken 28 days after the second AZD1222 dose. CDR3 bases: TGTGCCAGTAGTATAGCTGGGGCAGGGGATGAGCAGTTCTTC. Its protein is CASSIAGAGDEQFF.